What follows describes a single T cell receptor (beta chain). The data stem from a study of blood T cell repertoires in COVID-19. Looking at the study overall: Italy, Spain and the United States were the sources of the convalescent and acute COVID-19 samples. From T cells, B-cell-depleted T cells, or PBMCs came the material, which was cDNA or gDNA.

In the original processing: The authors estimated nucleated cell counts from reference gene primer amplification. The repertoire was sequenced with immunoSEQ multiplex PCR; TCRdb's copy has only in-frame clones and lacks some. V and J calls and clone size are those listed in that table; D and trimming were worked out from the DNA. This sample carries just over 300,000 clones, roughly 91% of them seen once, and the ten largest clones take 1.5% to 2%. During active infection, Seattle patients enrolled and were then monitored through disease. The CDR3 spans 13 residues. Trimming took off 2 bases at V and 4 bases at J, with 6 bases between the two ends. The germline gives CDR1 MNHEY, CDR2 SMNVEV (reference sequence).

The origin of this receptor is a woman in her thirties with COVID-19, enrolled during active disease. The specimen sequenced was peripheral blood. V is TRBV27 and J is TRBJ1-3, with D possibly matching TRBD1 (5 bases). The CDR3 protein is CASSLGGGNTIYF. The DNA for the CDR3 is TGTGCCAGCAGTTTAGGGGGGGGAAACACCATATATTTT.